Listed below are T cell receptor beta chains from one sample, sequenced in a study. TCRdb re-called the RT-PCR reads through MiXCR, storing one row per CDR3 protein. This table has around 700,000 distinct CDR3 sequences, about 14% appearing once. The sequencing sample was made of memory CD4+ T cells from blood. All receptors come from a female donor in good health, serving as a healthy control. The CDR3 runs from the conserved cysteine through the conserved F or W. Fields, in order: clone size, D gene, J gene, V gene, CDR3 protein, CDR3 DNA. D genes are given only for firm matches. Expanded clones are given a class, and other clones once, few, many or no size at all.

abundance: few; d_gene: TRBD2; j_gene: TRBJ2-1; v_gene: TRBV10-3; CDR3aa: CAISESRAGGGSYNEQFF; CDR3nt: TGTGCCATCAGTGAGTCTCGAGCGGGAGGGGGCTCCTACAATGAGCAGTTCTTC
abundance: -; d_gene: -; j_gene: TRBJ1-5; v_gene: TRBV4-2; CDR3aa: CASSQGLGSQPQHF; CDR3nt: TGTGCCAGCAGCCAAGGTCTTGGCTCTCAGCCCCAGCATTTT
abundance: -; d_gene: -; j_gene: TRBJ1-1; v_gene: TRBV7-2; CDR3aa: CASSGGGGLSTEAFF; CDR3nt: TGTGCCAGCAGCGGGGGGGGAGGGTTGAGCACTGAAGCTTTCTTT
abundance: many; d_gene: TRBD2; j_gene: TRBJ2-1; v_gene: TRBV20-1; CDR3aa: CSAPGLASNEQFF; CDR3nt: TGCAGTGCTCCGGGACTAGCGAGCAATGAGCAGTTCTTC
abundance: many; d_gene: TRBD2; j_gene: TRBJ2-1; v_gene: TRBV7-2; CDR3aa: CASSLESSGAIHEQFF; CDR3nt: TGTGCCAGCAGCTTAGAAAGTAGCGGGGCGATCCATGAGCAGTTCTTC
abundance: -; d_gene: -; j_gene: TRBJ1-1; v_gene: TRBV7-9; CDR3aa: CASRHPGEGTEAFF; CDR3nt: TGTGCCAGCAGACATCCGGGAGAAGGCACTGAAGCTTTCTTT
abundance: few; d_gene: -; j_gene: TRBJ2-1; v_gene: TRBV28; CDR3aa: CASITQGGHEQFF; CDR3nt: TGTGCCAGCATTACACAGGGCGGCCATGAGCAGTTCTTC
abundance: many; d_gene: -; j_gene: TRBJ2-1; v_gene: TRBV5-1; CDR3aa: CASSLWDGEKFF; CDR3nt: TGCGCCAGCAGCTTGTGGGACGGTGAGAAGTTCTTC
abundance: few; d_gene: -; j_gene: TRBJ2-5; v_gene: TRBV28; CDR3aa: CASSFRQGSAYQETQYF; CDR3nt: TGTGCCAGCAGTTTTCGGCAGGGATCAGCCTACCAAGAGACCCAGTACTTC
abundance: many; d_gene: -; j_gene: TRBJ2-1; v_gene: TRBV4-2; CDR3aa: CASSDGGAGDNEQFF; CDR3nt: TGTGCCAGCAGCGATGGGGGAGCGGGCGACAATGAGCAGTTCTTC
abundance: many; d_gene: -; j_gene: TRBJ1-2; v_gene: TRBV10-3; CDR3aa: CAISAEREGYTF; CDR3nt: TGTGCCATCAGTGCTGAACGCGAAGGCTACACCTTC
abundance: -; d_gene: -; j_gene: TRBJ2-1; v_gene: TRBV11-3; CDR3aa: CASSLDQIGHEQFF; CDR3nt: TGTGCCAGCAGCTTAGACCAAATCGGACATGAGCAGTTCTTC
abundance: many; d_gene: -; j_gene: TRBJ2-5; v_gene: TRBV30; CDR3aa: CAWSVAGRETQYF; CDR3nt: TGTGCCTGGAGTGTCGCGGGGCGGGAGACCCAGTACTTC
abundance: few; d_gene: -; j_gene: TRBJ1-1; v_gene: TRBV7-2; CDR3aa: CASSPSSRGTEAFF; CDR3nt: TGTGCCAGCAGCCCAAGCTCAAGGGGCACTGAAGCTTTCTTT
abundance: few; d_gene: -; j_gene: TRBJ2-3; v_gene: TRBV27; CDR3aa: CASRENSVASQYF; CDR3nt: TGTGCCAGCAGAGAAAATAGCGTCGCGTCGCAGTATTTT
abundance: -; d_gene: -; j_gene: TRBJ2-5; v_gene: TRBV4-3; CDR3aa: CASSQVGGGGETQYF; CDR3nt: TGCGCCAGCAGCCAAGTCGGGGGAGGTGGAGAGACCCAGTACTTC
abundance: -; d_gene: TRBD1; j_gene: TRBJ2-3; v_gene: TRBV7-8; CDR3aa: CASRMGQITDTQYF; CDR3nt: TGTGCCAGCAGAATGGGACAGATCACAGATACGCAGTATTTT
abundance: -; d_gene: TRBD2; j_gene: TRBJ2-5; v_gene: TRBV6-6; CDR3aa: CASSYSTSGPVLQETQYF; CDR3nt: TGTGCCAGCAGTTACTCGACTAGCGGGCCGGTCCTTCAAGAGACCCAGTACTTC
abundance: many; d_gene: TRBD1; j_gene: TRBJ2-7; v_gene: TRBV10-2; CDR3aa: CASNTGTVVREQYF; CDR3nt: TGCGCCAGCAATACCGGGACAGTAGTACGAGAACAGTACTTC
abundance: -; d_gene: TRBD1; j_gene: TRBJ2-5; v_gene: TRBV20-1; CDR3aa: CSARLQGQETQYF; CDR3nt: TGCAGTGCTAGATTACAGGGGCAAGAGACCCAGTACTTC
abundance: many; d_gene: TRBD1; j_gene: TRBJ2-4; v_gene: TRBV7-6; CDR3aa: CASSLATGFDNIQYF; CDR3nt: TGTGCCAGCAGCTTAGCGACAGGGTTTGACAACATTCAGTACTTC
abundance: few; d_gene: -; j_gene: TRBJ2-1; v_gene: TRBV7-9; CDR3aa: CASSLYRQGGDYNEQFF; CDR3nt: TGTGCCAGCAGCCTCTACCGACAGGGAGGGGACTACAATGAGCAGTTCTTC